The 32 T cell receptor beta chains in this list originate from one sample, sequenced in a study of identical twins. TCRdb analysed the 5' RACE reads with MiXCR anew, one entry per CDR3 protein. Among 400,000 to 550,000 distinct CDR3 sequences listed, about 24% were seen once. These records were also assigned to another study, of T cells expressing NK-cell markers.

The sample comprised CD4+ T cells sorted from blood. The receptor source for this set is a woman younger than 30 in good health.

The V gene is TRBV14, the J gene TRBJ2-3; 8 nucleotides line up with TRBD1. CDR1 is SGHDN, CDR2 FVKESK, per germline. The CDR3 consists of 13 residues. The V segment lost 4 bases and the J segment 6 bases; nucleotides outside the gene matches: 3. The CDR3 here is CASSRNRGDTQYF. The CDR3 nucleotides are TGTGCCAGCAGCCGGAACAGGGGGGATACGCAGTATTTT.

A word on this clonotype: The junction differs from germline at one of its ends, possibly a read error. The CDR3 region is CSSSTDKYNEQFF. Written as DNA, the CDR3 is TGCTCCAGCAGCACGGACAAATACAATGAGCAGTTCTTC. The chain links TRBV5-1 to TRBJ2-1, with D possibly TRBD1 on 5 matching bases. Per the germline V gene, CDR1 is SGHRS and CDR2 is YFSETQ. The CDR3 covers 13 residues.

This clonotype was observed a handful of times. V and J are TRBV29-1 and TRBJ1-6, with 9 positions matching TRBD1. The CDR3 is 12 amino acids. Germline values: CDR1 SQVTM, CDR2 ANQGSEA. The trim removed 4 bases at V and 9 bases at J, leaving 1 base unmatched. The CDR3 nucleotides are TGCAGCGTTGGGGACAGGGCTTCACCCCTCCACTTT. It specifies CSVGDRASPLHF.

The chain links TRBV7-2 to TRBJ1-2, with D perhaps TRBD1 (5 bases). Trimming removed 4 bases from V and 4 bases from J, with 19 bases in between. CDR1 is SGHTA, CDR2 FQGNSA, per germline. The length of the CDR3 is 16 residues. The CDR3 DNA sequence: TGTGCCAGCAGCTCCGGACGGCCGGGGACGGGCTATGGCTACACCTTC. Protein product: CASSSGRPGTGYGYTF.

This clonotype was found a few times. The J gene is TRBJ2-3, the V gene TRBV12-3 or TRBV12-4, with 9 positions matching TRBD2. The ends lost 5 bases at V and 2 bases at J; junction bases unmatched: 5. The CDR3 runs to 15 residues. As DNA, the CDR3 is TGTGCCAGCAGTCAGGGACTAGCCGACACAGATACGCAGTATTTT. Its protein product is CASSQGLADTDTQYF.

The chain joins TRBV9 to TRBJ2-2, with D perhaps TRBD2 (5 bases). Germline values: CDR1 SGDLS, CDR2 YYNGEE. The CDR3 has 15 amino acids. Trimming took 1 base from V and 2 from J, leaving 9 bases between them. In DNA, the CDR3 is TGTGCCAGCAGCGTACTGTCGGGAAACACCGGGGAGCTGTTTTTT. Protein product: CASSVLSGNTGELFF.

This clonotype was detected a few times. The rearrangement uses TRBV5-1 and TRBJ1-1; D may be TRBD1 (6 bases). V lost 5 bases and J 0 bases, leaving 8 bases between the germline ends. CDR3 length equals 13 residues. From germline, CDR1 is SGHRS and CDR2 YFSETQ. DNA of the CDR3: TGCGCCAGCAGGTGGGGGCTGAACACTGAAGCTTTCTTT. This encodes CASRWGLNTEAFF. Filled out from reference TRBV5-1 and TRBJ1-1, the complete variable domain reads KAGVTQTPRYLIKTRGQQVTLSCSPISGHRSVSWYQQTPGQGLQFLFEYFSETQRNKGNFPGRFSGRQFSNSRSEMNVSTLELGDSALYLCASRWGLNTEAFFGQGTRLTVV.

The sample holds many counts of this clonotype. This rearrangement joins TRBV27 to TRBJ2-4, with TRBD1 identical over 9 bases. Germline CDR1 reads MNHEY; CDR2 reads SMNVEV (reference sequence). The trim removed 3 bases at V and 6 bases at J, leaving 3 bases unmatched. This CDR3 is 14 amino acids long. Here the CDR3 reads CASSLRGQGNIQYF. The CDR3 DNA sequence: TGTGCCAGCAGTTTGAGGGGACAGGGAAACATTCAGTACTTC.

The V gene is TRBV5-1, the J gene TRBJ2-2; TRBD2 is a possible D gene (5 bases). CDR1 and CDR2 (germline): SGHRS, YFSETQ. CDR3 length: 14 residues. V was cut by 2 bases and J by 6 bases, with 11 bases left in between. The CDR3 loop is CASSFGGPPGELFF. CDR3 bases: TGCGCCAGCAGCTTTGGAGGTCCCCCCGGGGAGCTGTTTTTT.

This clonotype was counted only a few times. The chain links TRBV7-2 to TRBJ2-6, with D perhaps TRBD1 (5 bases). Germline V gene data show CDR1 as SGHTA and CDR2 as FQGNSA. The CDR3 sequence is 16 residues long. The V and J ends lost 5 bases and 0 bases respectively, with 11 bases between them. CDR3 residues: CASSLDSSSGANVLTF. The CDR3 coding sequence is TGTGCCAGCAGCCTCGACAGCTCCTCTGGGGCCAACGTCCTGACTTTC. The full variable domain, completed using reference TRBV7-2 and TRBJ2-6, is GAGVSQSPSNKVTEKGKDVELRCDPISGHTALYWYRQSLGQGLEFLIYFQGNSAPDKSGLPSDRFSAERTGGSVSTLTIQRTQQEDSAVYLCASSLDSSSGANVLTFGAGSRLTVL.

The V call is TRBV10-3, the J call TRBJ2-3; no firm D call. This CDR3 comprises 13 residues. The germline V gene has CDR1 ENHRY and CDR2 SYGVKD. Trimming pared 7 bases from V and 0 bases from J, leaving 8 bases between. CDR3: CAIKGLSTDTQYF. The CDR3 DNA reads TGTGCCATCAAGGGCCTCAGCACAGATACGCAGTATTTT.

The gene calls are TRBV2 and TRBJ2-1; the match to TRBD2 covers 12 bases. The CDR3 is made up of 14 amino acids. The junction had 7 bases not matched to a gene; V was cut back by 6 bases and J by 10 bases. CDR1 is SNHLY, CDR2 FYNNEI, per germline. The CDR3 DNA is TGTGCCAGCAGCCCGACTAGCGGGAGACAAGAGCAGTTCTTC. This encodes CASSPTSGRQEQFF.

This clonotype was seen ten or more times. The chain recombines TRBV7-2 with TRBJ2-3; TRBD2 matches 10 bases. J was trimmed by 6 bases and V by 6 bases; bases with no gene match: 12. The CDR3 contains 16 residues. Germline V CDR1 and CDR2: SGHTA, FQGNSA. CDR3: CASSPLLAGEGDTQYF. CDR3 DNA: TGTGCCAGCAGTCCACTTCTAGCGGGAGAGGGGGATACGCAGTATTTT.

This clonotype was recorded a few times. DNA for the CDR3: TGTGCCAGCAGTTTAGCAGGGTGGAGTGCTGAAGCTTTCTTT. Translation gives CASSLAGWSAEAFF. This sequence joins TRBV12-3 or TRBV12-4 and TRBJ1-1; D is ambiguous. Trimming removed 0 bases at V and 6 bases at J, with 11 bases between. This CDR3 contains 14 residues.

A few counts support this clonotype. The V and J genes are TRBV5-1 and TRBJ1-1, with 7 bases that match TRBD1. The CDR3 consists of 16 residues. With V trimmed by 4 bases and J by 1 base, 10 bases remained unmatched. From germline, CDR1 is SGHRS and CDR2 YFSETQ. The DNA for the CDR3 is TGCGCCAGCAGCCCGGCGGGGGGGACAGCGAACACTGAAGCTTTCTTT. It codes for CASSPAGGTANTEAFF. The complete variable domain, with remaining parts taken from reference TRBV5-1 and TRBJ1-1, reads KAGVTQTPRYLIKTRGQQVTLSCSPISGHRSVSWYQQTPGQGLQFLFEYFSETQRNKGNFPGRFSGRQFSNSRSEMNVSTLELGDSALYLCASSPAGGTANTEAFFGQGTRLTVV.

This clonotype was seen at least ten times. The rearrangement uses TRBV12-3 or TRBV12-4 and TRBJ2-1; 7 positions match TRBD2. V lost 3 bases and J lost 10; bases outside the gene matches: 9. This CDR3 region has 14 residues. The CDR3 DNA follows: TGTGCCAGCAGTTTGGGGGGGGTCTTGGAGGAGCAGTTCTTC. Amino acid sequence: CASSLGGVLEEQFF.

This clonotype was counted ten times or more. The chain couples TRBV2 to TRBJ2-1; D is undetermined. V shed 0 bases and J shed 8 bases, with 11 bases lying between them. The CDR3 length is 14 residues. The V gene's germline CDR1 is SNHLY and CDR2 FYNNEI. The CDR3 sequence: CASSEALSLDEQFF. As DNA, the CDR3 is TGTGCCAGCAGTGAAGCGTTATCCTTGGATGAGCAGTTCTTC. Variable domain in full (rest from reference TRBV2 and TRBJ2-1): EPEVTQTPSHQVTQMGQEVILRCVPISNHLYFYWYRQILGQKVEFLVSFYNNEISEKSEIFDDQFSVERPDGSNFTLKIRSTKLEDSAMYFCASSEALSLDEQFFGPGTRLTVL.

The J gene is TRBJ2-7, the V gene TRBV6-2 or TRBV6-3, with D uncertain. The ends were cut back, 4 bases at V and 0 bases at J, with 16 bases in the middle. Germline CDR1 reads MNHEY; CDR2 reads SVGEGT. The CDR3 sequence is 16 residues long. In DNA, the CDR3 is TGTGCCAGCAGTTCCCCGGGCCTCTCCTACTCCTACGAGCAGTACTTC. It codes for CASSSPGLSYSYEQYF.

The V gene is TRBV10-2, the J gene TRBJ2-7; D remains unclear. The V end was cut by 0 bases, the J end by 5 bases, with 11 bases between. Per germline, CDR1 WSHSY and CDR2 SAAADI. The CDR3 spans 14 residues. The CDR3 protein is CASSESNKLHEQYF. The CDR3 nucleotides read TGCGCCAGCAGTGAGTCGAATAAACTCCACGAGCAGTACTTC.

The V call is TRBV5-1, the J call TRBJ1-1; no definite D call. In germline, CDR1 is SGHRS, CDR2 YFSETQ. Trimming removed 5 bases from V and 1 base from J, with 12 bases in between. CDR3 size: 14 residues. The DNA of the CDR3 is TGCGCCAGCAGTACTACCCTTCGGAACACTGAAGCTTTCTTT. Protein: CASSTTLRNTEAFF.

This chain joins TRBV9 and TRBJ2-1, with D possibly TRBD1 on 7 matching bases. The CDR3 spans 15 residues. The germline V gene encodes CDR1 SGDLS and CDR2 YYNGEE. V gave up 2 bases and J gave up 4 bases, with 13 bases separating them. CDR3 region: CASSVTGTYYNEQFF. Here the CDR3 DNA reads TGTGCCAGCAGCGTGACAGGGACTTATTACAATGAGCAGTTCTTC.

In DNA, the CDR3 is TGTGCCAGTAGTATAAGAGGACCTAACCAGCCCCAGCATTTT. Translated, it gives CASSIRGPNQPQHF. This chain uses TRBV19 with TRBJ1-5; D uncertain. The germline V gene encodes CDR1 LNHDA and CDR2 SQIVND (reference sequence). With 2 bases removed from V and 7 bases from J, the gap between germline ends came to 12 bases. The CDR3 has 14 amino acids.

V and J are TRBV5-1 and TRBJ2-2; 10 nucleotides match TRBD2. CDR3 size: 16 residues. Germline lookup yields CDR1 SGHRS and CDR2 YFSETQ. V lost 3 bases, J lost 1 base, and 3 bases stayed unmatched. The CDR3 region has the DNA TGCGCCAGCAGCTCCATAGCGGGGGGGAACACCGGGGAGCTGTTTTTT. Protein sequence: CASSSIAGGNTGELFF.

This clonotype was recorded a few times. The CDR3 bases are TGTGCCAGCAGCCTCTTCGGGAGCCTGAGCTCCTACGAGCAGTACTTC. Translating it yields CASSLFGSLSSYEQYF. V is TRBV7-2 and J is TRBJ2-7, with D possibly TRBD2 on 6 matching bases. The CDR3 loop spans 16 amino acids. Deletions cut 5 bases from V and 0 bases from J, with 17 bases between. CDR1 is SGHTA and CDR2 is FQGNSA in the germline V gene.

This sequence joins TRBV5-5 and TRBJ2-2; 12 bases line up with TRBD2. Trimming at V came to 5 bases and at J to 5 bases, leaving 13 bases not matched to a gene. The CDR3 consists of 18 residues. The germline CDR1 and CDR2 sequences are SGHKS and YYEKEE (reference sequence). Here the CDR3 reads CASRHTGAGTSGTGELFF. CDR3 in DNA: TGTGCCAGCAGACACACCGGGGCCGGGACTAGCGGGACCGGGGAGCTGTTTTTT.

The chain employs TRBV20-1 and TRBJ2-5; 11 bases align to TRBD1. Germline V gene sequence: CDR1 DFQATT, CDR2 SNEGSKA (reference sequence). This CDR3 has 16 residues. V trimming: 6 bases; J trimming: 5 bases; junction bases outside the gene matches: 14. CDR3 protein: CSAHGTGGTQRETQYF. In nucleotides, the CDR3 is TGCAGTGCGCATGGGACAGGGGGTACGCAGAGGGAGACCCAGTACTTC.

This clonotype was counted a few times. The chain combines TRBV9 with TRBJ2-1; TRBD1 might be the D (5 bases). The CDR3 is 14 residues long. V lost 0 bases and J lost 9, with 13 bases in between. Germline V gene lookup returns CDR1 SGDLS and CDR2 YYNGEE. The CDR3 loop reads CASSVGGLSVEQFF. The CDR3 bases are TGTGCCAGCAGCGTAGGGGGCCTCAGCGTTGAGCAGTTCTTC.

This clonotype was counted a few times. The chain employs TRBV7-9 and TRBJ2-3; TRBD1 agrees at 7 bases. Germline CDR1 SEHNR, CDR2 FQNEAQ (reference sequence). V was pared by 4 bases and J by 3 bases, with 7 bases of the junction left unmatched. This CDR3 contains 15 residues. DNA for the CDR3: TGTGCCAGCAGCTCATCGGACAGGTTAACAGATACGCAGTATTTT. It translates to CASSSSDRLTDTQYF.

Only a few counts were recorded for this clonotype. The chain has TRBV5-1 and TRBJ2-1, with a tentative D call TRBD2 (7 bases). This CDR3 has 15 amino acids. V was shortened by 7 bases and J by 9 bases, with 23 bases between the two germline ends. Germline CDR1 SGHRS, CDR2 YFSETQ. CDR3 DNA: TGCGCCAGCGGACACGGCCAAGCGGGACAAAGTGAGCAGTTCTTC. Translating it yields CASGHGQAGQSEQFF.

The CDR3 sequence: CASSEGNREETEAFF. DNA of the CDR3: TGTGCCAGCAGCGAAGGAAACAGGGAGGAGACTGAAGCTTTCTTT. V and J are TRBV7-9 and TRBJ1-1; perhaps TRBD1 as D (6 bases). The CDR3 consists of 15 residues. Trimming removed 5 bases from V and 5 bases from J, with 18 bases in between. Germline loops: CDR1 SEHNR, CDR2 FQNEAQ (reference sequence).

This clonotype was recorded a few times. The chain joins TRBV4-2 to TRBJ1-2; 9 bases agree with TRBD1. The V gene's germline CDR1 is LGHNA and CDR2 YNFKEQ. The CDR3 loop spans 15 amino acids. The V segment lost 3 bases and the J segment 5 bases; nucleotides outside the gene matches: 7. CDR3 in amino acids: CASSHGGQGTYGYTF. CDR3 coding DNA: TGTGCCAGCAGCCATGGTGGACAGGGGACATATGGCTACACCTTC.

This chain joins TRBV6-2 or TRBV6-3 and TRBJ2-2; the match to TRBD2 covers 9 bases. V shed 5 bases, J shed 7 bases, and the junction held 5 bases outside the gene matches. Germline assignment: CDR1 MNHEY and CDR2 SVGEGT. The CDR3 has 14 amino acids. CDR3 region: CASSPGLASGELFF. In nucleotides, the CDR3 is TGTGCCAGCAGTCCCGGACTAGCGAGCGGGGAGCTGTTTTTT.